The 23 T cell receptor beta chains given below trace back to one sample, sequenced in a study of blood T cells in healthy people across ages. Using a J-beta primer mix together with a sample-barcoded 5' primer, a second PCR was run for about 7 to 12 cycles. TCRdb reprocessed the 5' RACE reads with MiXCR, giving one entry per CDR3 protein. Of some 550,000 distinct CDR3 sequences in the sample, roughly 48% were seen once. Sequenced sample: blood. These receptors were collected from a man older than 75 in good health.

The rearrangement uses TRBV27 and TRBJ1-2; weak D call: TRBD1 (5 bases). CDR3 length: 15 amino acids. Trimming shortened V by 3 bases and J by 4 bases, and 15 bases separated the two germline ends. Germline lookup yields CDR1 MNHEY and CDR2 SMNVEV (reference sequence). The CDR3 loop is CASSFRAGPPYGYTF. CDR3 nucleotide sequence: TGTGCCAGCAGTTTCCGGGCGGGACCTCCCTATGGCTACACCTTC.

This clonotype was seen repeatedly, ten times or more. The rearrangement joins TRBV7-2 to TRBJ2-3, with unresolved D. CDR1 SGHTA and CDR2 FQGNSA come from the germline V gene. The CDR3 contains 13 residues. Trimming took 5 bases from V and 6 from J, leaving 12 bases between them. The CDR3 region has the DNA TGTGCCAGCAGCCCGGAATCGACGGATACGCAGTATTTT. It translates to CASSPESTDTQYF. Together with reference TRBV7-2 and TRBJ2-3, the CDR3 gives the full variable domain: GAGVSQSPSNKVTEKGKDVELRCDPISGHTALYWYRQSLGQGLEFLIYFQGNSAPDKSGLPSDRFSAERTGGSVSTLTIQRTQQEDSAVYLCASSPESTDTQYFGPGTRLTVL.

V usage is TRBV4-2 and J usage is TRBJ2-1, with 9 bases identical to TRBD1. The germline V gene has CDR1 LGHNA and CDR2 YNFKEQ. The CDR3 loop spans 14 amino acids. The junction had 6 bases not matched to a gene; V was cut back by 3 bases and J by 9 bases. CDR3 amino acids: CASSQPGQGAEQFF. CDR3 bases: TGTGCCAGCAGCCAGCCGGGACAGGGTGCTGAGCAGTTCTTC.

The chain has TRBV5-4 and TRBJ2-1; 15 nucleotides line up with TRBD2. J gave up 2 bases and V 3 bases, and 3 bases lay outside the gene matches. The CDR3 is 17 residues long. Looked up from germline, CDR1 is SGHNT and CDR2 is YYREEE (reference sequence). The CDR3 region has the DNA TGTGCCAGCAGCTCTCGGACTAGCGGGAGGGCCTACAATGAGCAGTTCTTC. This translates into CASSSRTSGRAYNEQFF.

V and J are TRBV28 and TRBJ2-1, with D perhaps matching TRBD1 (6 bases). Germline V CDR1 and CDR2: MDHEN, SYDVKM. Trimming pared 8 bases from V and 3 bases from J, leaving 11 bases between. The CDR3 sequence is 13 residues long. The DNA for the CDR3 is TGTGCCAGCTTCCGGGACAACTACAATGAGCAGTTCTTC. It specifies CASFRDNYNEQFF.

CDR3 sequence (DNA): TGCAGCGTGACAGGATCTAGCGTGGACTATGGCTACACCTTC. It codes for CSVTGSSVDYGYTF. V gene TRBV29-1 combines with J gene TRBJ1-2; a weak D match, TRBD1 (6 bases). In germline, CDR1 is SQVTM, CDR2 ANQGSEA. This CDR3 comprises 14 residues. V dropped 6 bases and J dropped 3 bases, with 17 bases sitting between them.

This clonotype was seen once. This chain connects TRBV3-1 to TRBJ1-2; TRBD1 matches at 7 bases. The germline V gene encodes CDR1 LGHDT and CDR2 YNNKEL (reference sequence). CDR3 length: 17 amino acids. V shed 1 base and J 4 bases; nucleotides not matched to a gene: 12. This CDR3 reads CASSQGLGTVMIYGYTF. The DNA for the CDR3 is TGTGCCAGCAGCCAAGGCCTCGGGACAGTGATGATCTATGGCTACACCTTC. Full variable domain (outside the CDR3, taken from reference TRBV3-1 and TRBJ1-2): DTAVSQTPKYLVTQMGNDKSIKCEQNLGHDTMYWYKQDSKKFLKIMFSYNNKELIINETVPNRFSPKSPDKAHLNLHINSLELGDSAVYFCASSQGLGTVMIYGYTFGSGTRLTVV.

The V and J genes are TRBV2 and TRBJ2-2, with 8 bases identical to TRBD2. Looked up from germline, CDR1 is SNHLY and CDR2 is FYNNEI. Trimming removed 4 bases from V and 5 bases from J; junction bases left unmatched: 6. This CDR3 contains 15 residues. The chain's CDR3 is CASSATSVGTGELFF. In nucleotides, the CDR3 is TGTGCCAGCAGTGCGACTAGCGTAGGAACCGGGGAGCTGTTTTTT.

The rearrangement joins TRBV9 to TRBJ2-6; no reliable D call. Looked up from germline, CDR1 is SGDLS and CDR2 is YYNGEE. This CDR3 comprises 15 residues. V lost 2 bases to trimming and J lost 0 bases, with 6 bases between them. As DNA, the CDR3 is TGTGCCAGCAGCGTGGAAACCTCTGGGGCCAACGTCCTGACTTTC. It is translated as CASSVETSGANVLTF.

The table lists this clonotype with a few counts. Germline is not matched at one junction end, which may reflect a read error. The V gene is TRBV7-7, the J gene TRBJ2-1; a weak D match, TRBD1 (7 bases). The germline V gene has CDR1 SSHAT and CDR2 FNYEAQ (reference sequence). The CDR3 loop spans 15 amino acids. CDR3 amino acids: CASSLGAGGNNEQFF. The CDR3 bases are TGTGCTAGCAGCTTAGGGGCAGGGGGGAACAATGAGCAGTTCTTC. The full variable domain, in which reference TRBV7-7 and TRBJ2-1 provide the parts outside the CDR3, is GAGVSQSPRYKVTKRGQDVTLRCDPISSHATLYWYQQALGQGPEFLTYFNYEAQPDKSGLPSDRFSAERPEGSISTLTIQRTEQRDSAMYRCASSLGAGGNNEQFFGPGTRLTVL.

This clonotype has ten or more counts. The V and J genes are TRBV6-5 and TRBJ1-4; the D is unclear. The CDR3 covers 14 residues. Trimming cost V 2 bases and J 8 bases, with 12 bases left between them. The germline V gene encodes CDR1 MNHEY and CDR2 SVGAGI. The CDR3 sequence: CASSYRKDNEKLFF. The CDR3 DNA follows: TGTGCCAGCAGTTACCGGAAAGATAACGAAAAACTGTTTTTT.

This sequence joins TRBV4-3 and TRBJ2-6; D ambiguous. CDR1 is LGHNA and CDR2 is YSLEER in the germline V gene. This CDR3 is 17 amino acids long. V lost 0 bases and J lost 0, with 9 bases in between. CDR3 sequence reads: CASSQDWGFSGANVLTF. DNA of the CDR3: TGCGCCAGCAGCCAAGATTGGGGTTTCTCTGGGGCCAACGTCCTGACTTTC.

The chain recombines TRBV4-3 with TRBJ2-1; D gene ambiguous. The J call may be in error: the DNA end matches TRBJ2-7 better. The CDR3 extends over 10 amino acids. CDR1 LGHNA and CDR2 YSLEER come from the germline V gene. CDR3 residues: CASTNNEQYF. As DNA, the CDR3 is TGCGCCAGCACCAACAATGAGCAGTACTTC.

The rearrangement joins TRBV29-1 to TRBJ1-2, with TRBD1 matching over 11 bases. CDR3 size: 14 residues. The V gene end was trimmed by 7 bases and the J gene end by 3 bases; junction bases not matched to a gene: 7. In germline, CDR1 is SQVTM, CDR2 ANQGSEA. DNA for the CDR3: TGCAGCGCCGCGGGGACAGGGGGGTACTATGGCTACACCTTC. Translated: CSAAGTGGYYGYTF.

This clonotype came up many times. V usage is TRBV11-1 and J usage is TRBJ2-1; 7 bases match TRBD2. CDR3 length: 15 residues. The germline CDR1 and CDR2 sequences are SGHAT and FQDESV (reference sequence). Germline trimming cut 5 bases from V and 4 bases from J; bases unmatched to any gene: 8. The CDR3 loop reads CASSRRAGTYNEQFF. CDR3 nucleotides: TGTGCCAGCAGCCGGAGAGCGGGGACGTACAATGAGCAGTTCTTC. Full variable domain (outside the CDR3, taken from reference TRBV11-1 and TRBJ2-1): EAEVAQSPRYKITEKSQAVAFWCDPISGHATLYWYRQILGQGPELLVQFQDESVVDDSQLPKDRFSAERLKGVDSTLKIQPAELGDSAMYLCASSRRAGTYNEQFFGPGTRLTVL.

This clonotype was recorded a few times. The junction differs from germline at one of its ends, possibly a read error. This chain connects TRBV7-2 to TRBJ2-7; no definite D call. The CDR3 extends over 15 amino acids. Germline CDR1 and CDR2: SGHTA and FQGNSA. CDR3 sequence (DNA): TGTGCCAGCAGCTTAGAGGGTGGGCATTCCTTCGAGCAGTACTTC. Protein: CASSLEGGHSFEQYF.

This chain connects TRBV5-4 to TRBJ2-1; 8 bases fit TRBD1. Germline loops: CDR1 SGHNT, CDR2 YYREEE (reference sequence). The CDR3 is 15 residues long. The junction had 6 bases not matched to a gene; V was cut back by 2 bases and J by 5 bases. CDR3: CASSFGGQVNNEQFF. In DNA, the CDR3 is TGTGCCAGCAGCTTTGGGGGACAGGTTAACAATGAGCAGTTCTTC.

This clonotype has at least ten counts. V and J are TRBV6-5 and TRBJ1-1, with D perhaps matching TRBD1 (6 bases). This CDR3 comprises 14 residues. Germline lookup yields CDR1 MNHEY and CDR2 SVGAGI. The germline V and J ends were trimmed by 2 bases and 4 bases, with 11 bases remaining between them. The CDR3 sequence is CASSYGGGGTEAFF. The DNA for the CDR3 is TGTGCCAGCAGTTACGGGGGAGGGGGCACTGAAGCTTTCTTT.

A few counts support this clonotype. J is TRBJ2-7 and V is TRBV27, with D uncertain. V lost 5 bases and J 3 bases, leaving 14 bases between the germline ends. Germline CDR1 reads MNHEY; CDR2 reads SMNVEV (reference sequence). This CDR3 comprises 14 residues. DNA of the CDR3: TGTGCCAGCAGTCCGGACCGGTACCGCTACGAGCAGTACTTC. The encoded protein is CASSPDRYRYEQYF.

The chain carries TRBV12-3 or TRBV12-4 and TRBJ2-5; no clear D gene. CDR3 length: 13 residues. Trimming took 0 bases from V and 6 from J, leaving 8 bases between them. CDR3 DNA sequence: TGTGCCAGCAGTTTAGCCGGCTTGAAGACCCAGTACTTC. It encodes CASSLAGLKTQYF.

The gene calls are TRBV3-1 and TRBJ2-7, with D perhaps matching TRBD1 or TRBD2 (5 bases each). V was cut by 1 base and J by 0 bases, with 13 bases left in between. Germline loops: CDR1 LGHDT, CDR2 YNNKEL (reference sequence). The CDR3 sequence is 16 residues long. In DNA form, the CDR3 reads TGTGCCAGCAGCCAAGCTACGGGGCTTAACTCCTACGAGCAGTACTTC. It encodes CASSQATGLNSYEQYF.

This sequence joins TRBV20-1 and TRBJ2-1; D might be TRBD1 (6 bases). The V end was cut by 0 bases, the J end by 8 bases, with 20 bases between. Germline V CDR1 and CDR2: DFQATT, SNEGSKA (reference sequence). There are 16 residues in the CDR3. The CDR3 reads CSARDFQGPPWDEQFF. In DNA form, the CDR3 reads TGCAGTGCTAGAGATTTCCAGGGGCCACCTTGGGATGAGCAGTTCTTC.

The chain employs TRBV2 and TRBJ2-3; tentatively, D is TRBD2 (5 bases). Germline V gene lookup returns CDR1 SNHLY and CDR2 FYNNEI. CDR3 length: 12 residues. The V and J ends lost 4 bases and 7 bases respectively, with 9 bases between them. CDR3 nucleotide sequence: TGTGCCAGCAGTGCGGACTTAAATACGCAGTATTTT. It encodes CASSADLNTQYF.